The rows below give T cell receptor beta chains drawn from one sample of a study of regulatory T cells in long-lasting Graves disease. TCRdb passed the multiplex PCR reads through MiXCR, listing each CDR3 protein once. The repertoire has hundreds of thousands of distinct CDR3 sequences, around 15% of them found once; the top ten carry about 20%. The source was peripheral blood mononuclear cells (PBMCs), collected at new diagnosis, from a patient treated with antithyroid drugs. The receptor source for this set is a female donor with Graves disease. CDR3s include the opening cysteine and the closing phenylalanine or tryptophan. D genes are given only for firm matches. Expanded clones are given a class, and other clones once, few, many or no size at all.

V gene,J gene,clone size,D gene,CDR3 DNA,CDR3 protein
TRBV6-1,TRBJ1-2,many,NA,TGTGCCAGCAGAACACAAAAGACAATCGATTATGGCTACACCTTC,CASRTQKTIDYGYTF
TRBV19,TRBJ2-1,few,TRBD2,TGTGCCAGTAGTATTGTTGCGGGGGACTTACAGTCCTACAATGAGCAGTTCTTC,CASSIVAGDLQSYNEQFF
TRBV12-3/TRBV12-4,TRBJ2-5,many,TRBD2,TGTGCCAGCAGTTCTACAGCGGGGGGACCACAAGAGACCCAGTACTTC,CASSSTAGGPQETQYF
TRBV7-9,TRBJ1-4,NA,NA,TGTGCCAGCAGCCCAACTTTTGGAGAAAAACTGTTTTTT,CASSPTFGEKLFF
TRBV6-2/TRBV6-3,TRBJ2-3,many,TRBD2,TGTGCCAGCAACGCAGCGGGATCGAGCACAGATACGCAGTATTTT,CASNAAGSSTDTQYF
TRBV6-1,TRBJ2-3,many,NA,TGTGCCAGCGGAACCGGGACTCCGGATACGCAGTATTTT,CASGTGTPDTQYF
TRBV7-3,TRBJ1-1,many,NA,TGTGCCAGCAGCCCCCAGGCCGGGACACCGAACACTGAAGCTTTCTTT,CASSPQAGTPNTEAFF
TRBV10-3,TRBJ1-1,many,TRBD1,TGTGCCATCAGAAACCCGGGACAGCGTTTGAACACTGAAGCTTTCTTT,CAIRNPGQRLNTEAFF
TRBV11-1,TRBJ2-3,many,NA,TGTGCCAGCAGTTTTCACCAGGGTCCAGATACGCAGTATTTT,CASSFHQGPDTQYF
TRBV2,TRBJ2-7,many,NA,TGTGCCAGCAGTGAATTCCGCGAGCAGTACTTC,CASSEFREQYF
TRBV11-2,TRBJ1-4,many,NA,TGTGCCAGCAGCTTAAAAGGGGATGGTGAAAAACTGTTTTTT,CASSLKGDGEKLFF
TRBV3-1,TRBJ2-1,NA,NA,TGTGCCAGCAGCTTAGTAACGCGAGAGCAGTTCTTC,CASSLVTREQFF
TRBV24-1,TRBJ1-1,few,TRBD1,TGTGCCACCAGTGATTGGTCGACAGGGGGGGAAGCTTTCTTT,CATSDWSTGGEAFF
TRBV6-2/TRBV6-3,TRBJ2-1,few,TRBD1,TGTGCCAGCGGATCGAGACAGGGTTCGTTAGGCAATGAGCAGTTCTTC,CASGSRQGSLGNEQFF
TRBV2,TRBJ2-2,many,NA,TGTGCCAGGGCAAAAACCACCGGGGAGCTGTTTTTT,CARAKTTGELFF
TRBV12-3/TRBV12-4,TRBJ1-1,many,TRBD1,TGTGCCAGCAGCGACAGGGTGAACACTGAAGCTTTCTTT,CASSDRVNTEAFF
TRBV5-1,TRBJ1-2,few,TRBD1,TGCGCCAGCAGCTTGGAAGGGGGCGCGGCCGGCTACACCTTC,CASSLEGGAAGYTF
TRBV5-1,TRBJ1-1,many,TRBD1,TGCGCCAGCAGCTTGGTTCCAGGGACAGGGGAGCAGACTGAAGCTTTCTTT,CASSLVPGTGEQTEAFF
TRBV19,TRBJ2-1,many,TRBD2,TGTGCCAGTAGTATAAGATCAAGGGGGCTAGCGGGGATCTACAATGAGCAGTTCTTC,CASSIRSRGLAGIYNEQFF
TRBV6-1,TRBJ2-3,NA,NA,TGTGCCAGCGACGGGAGGGGGCCCCGCCAGCGCACAGATACGCAGTATTTT,CASDGRGPRQRTDTQYF
TRBV20-1,TRBJ2-7,many,TRBD2,TGCAGTGCTAGAGATCGGGCTAGCGGAAACTACGAGCAGTACTTC,CSARDRASGNYEQYF
TRBV18,TRBJ1-5,NA,NA,TGTGCCAGCTCACCATCGGCGGATCTTAGCAATCAGCCCCAGCATTTT,CASSPSADLSNQPQHF
TRBV27,TRBJ1-4,NA,NA,TGTGCCAGCACTCAAGGGGGTGAAAAACTGTTTTTT,CASTQGGEKLFF
TRBV7-8,TRBJ2-7,few,TRBD1,TGTGCCAGCAGCTCTCGCCCGGGACAGGAGGGCTCCTACGAGCAGTACTTC,CASSSRPGQEGSYEQYF
TRBV6-1,TRBJ1-5,many,NA,TGTGCCAGCAGTGAAGAGGAGGGGAGTCAGCCCCAGCATTTT,CASSEEEGSQPQHF
TRBV3-1,TRBJ1-2,few,NA,TGTGCCAGCAGCTTATGGGGCAGGGTAAACTATGGCTACACCTTC,CASSLWGRVNYGYTF
TRBV20-1,TRBJ2-7,many,NA,TGCAGTGCTAGAGAAGGACAGCACTCCTACGAGCAGTACTTC,CSAREGQHSYEQYF
TRBV27,TRBJ2-3,NA,TRBD2,TGTGCCAGCAGTTTAGGTAGCGGGGGGGTGGATGAGTATTTT,CASSLGSGGVDEYF
TRBV29-1,TRBJ1-3,few,NA,TGCAGCGTTGAAGACTCCCTTAAGGGGGTCGGAAACACCATATATTTT,CSVEDSLKGVGNTIYF
TRBV28,TRBJ1-5,many,NA,TGTGCCAGCAGTCCCATGTTGGGCAGGGGCAATCAGCCCCAGCATTTT,CASSPMLGRGNQPQHF
TRBV4-1,TRBJ2-7,NA,NA,TGCGCCAGCAGCCAACGGTTCCCGGGGTACGAGCAGTACTTC,CASSQRFPGYEQYF
TRBV5-1,TRBJ1-1,many,NA,TGCGCCAGCAGCTTGGCCATGATGGGGGGGGGCATCGCTGAAGCTTTCTTT,CASSLAMMGGGIAEAFF
TRBV5-8,TRBJ2-7,many,NA,TGTGCCAGCAGCTTTCCCACGAGCTCCTACGAGCAGTACTTC,CASSFPTSSYEQYF
TRBV4-1,TRBJ1-1,many,NA,TGCGCCAGCAGCCAAGATGTAGAGCGGCTGGCTGACACTGAAGCTTTCTTT,CASSQDVERLADTEAFF
TRBV2,TRBJ2-5,many,NA,TGTGCCAGCAGATACGACAGCCAAGAGACCCAGTACTTC,CASRYDSQETQYF
TRBV28,TRBJ2-7,NA,TRBD1,TGTGCCAGCAGCAAGTTTGGAGGGACAGGACCCTACGAGCAGTACTTC,CASSKFGGTGPYEQYF
TRBV2,TRBJ2-7,NA,NA,TGTGCCAGCAGTGAACCCGAGGCAGAATGGTACTTC,CASSEPEAEWYF
TRBV20-1,TRBJ2-5,many,NA,TGCAGTGCTGCCCAGTGGGTCGGCGAGACCCAGTACTTC,CSAAQWVGETQYF
TRBV28,TRBJ1-2,NA,NA,TGTACCAGCCTAAAACCGGACAGCTATGGCTACACCTTC,CTSLKPDSYGYTF
TRBV6-1,TRBJ1-2,few,TRBD1,TGTGCCAGCGTGGACAGGGTGGATTACTATGGCTACACCTTC,CASVDRVDYYGYTF
TRBV5-1,TRBJ2-7,many,NA,TGCGCCAGCAGCTCCGGGCTTGAATGGGAGCAGTACTTC,CASSSGLEWEQYF
TRBV6-2/TRBV6-3,TRBJ2-2,few,TRBD1,TGTGCCAGCAGTTACCGGCGGACAGGGGGATTCTCCGGGGAGCTGTTTTTT,CASSYRRTGGFSGELFF
TRBV5-5,TRBJ2-4,few,NA,TGTGCCAGCAGCTTGGCTGTCCAGTCGCTAGCCAAAAACATTCAGTACTTC,CASSLAVQSLAKNIQYF
TRBV3-1,TRBJ1-1,many,NA,TGTGCCAGCAGCCAACTCTTGGGTGAAGCTTTCTTT,CASSQLLGEAFF
TRBV12-3/TRBV12-4,TRBJ1-6,many,TRBD1,TGTGCCAGCAGTCCCCGGACAGGGGGGAATTCACCCCTCCACTTT,CASSPRTGGNSPLHF
TRBV20-1,TRBJ2-3,many,TRBD2,TGCAGTGCTAGAGTCCCGGGACTAGCGGGAGCGCAAGATACGCAGTATTTT,CSARVPGLAGAQDTQYF
TRBV9,TRBJ1-2,NA,TRBD1,TGTGCCAGCAGCGTAGCAGGGGGATCCTATGGCTACACCTTC,CASSVAGGSYGYTF
TRBV3-1,TRBJ1-2,many,NA,TGTGCCAGCAGCCAAGATGGGGAGGATTGGACAGCCTATGGCTACACCTTC,CASSQDGEDWTAYGYTF
TRBV7-8,TRBJ1-6,NA,NA,TGTGCCAGCAAGGATAGCTCCTATAATTCACCCCTCCACTTT,CASKDSSYNSPLHF
TRBV20-1,TRBJ2-1,many,TRBD2,TGCAGTGCTGGAGCAAGGACTAGCGGGAGAAGTGAGCAGTTCTTC,CSAGARTSGRSEQFF
TRBV7-3,TRBJ2-2,NA,TRBD2,TGTGCCAGCAGCCGGGACTACAACACCGGGGAGCTGTTTTTT,CASSRDYNTGELFF
TRBV9,TRBJ1-2,many,NA,TGTGCCAGCAGCGAGGGGGGACACACTAACTATGGCTACACCTTC,CASSEGGHTNYGYTF
TRBV6-1,TRBJ1-1,many,NA,TGTGCCAGCACTCCCGGCAGGGAAGGTGAAGCTTTCTTT,CASTPGREGEAFF
TRBV19,TRBJ2-1,few,TRBD1,TGTGCCAGTAGTTGGACAGGGGGCAATTATGAGCAGTTCTTC,CASSWTGGNYEQFF
TRBV12-3/TRBV12-4,TRBJ2-2,many,TRBD1,TGTGCCAGCAGTGGGTCATGGGACAGGGGGTTCGCCGGGGAGCTGTTTTTT,CASSGSWDRGFAGELFF
TRBV12-3/TRBV12-4,TRBJ2-1,many,NA,TGTGCCAGCAGATCCGCCCAGGGGTCTTACAATGAGCAGTTCTTC,CASRSAQGSYNEQFF
TRBV5-1,TRBJ1-2,many,NA,TGCGCCAGCAGCTTGAGGGCTTCGGATGGCTACACCTTC,CASSLRASDGYTF
TRBV13,TRBJ1-4,many,TRBD1,TGTGCCAGCAGCTCTTTTCAGGGGGAAGCTAATGAAAAACTGTTTTTT,CASSSFQGEANEKLFF
TRBV29-1,TRBJ2-3,few,NA,TGCAGCGTTGATTGGGCCCGAGGTACAGATGCGCAGTATTTT,CSVDWARGTDAQYF
TRBV29-1,TRBJ2-7,few,TRBD2,TGCAGCGTTGAATTGGGGGCTAGCGGGACCTACGAGCAGTACTTC,CSVELGASGTYEQYF